Below, one TCR beta chain is given with its context. Its antigen is unknown. The data stem from a study of beta chain features in type 1 diabetes. Background on the study: Healthy donors and patients showed comparable age, gender and cell yields. The study, taken as a whole, reports: Moderately but significantly shorter TCRB CDR3s were found in Type 1 diabetes patients in all four CD4+ subsets.

The entirety of the isolated RNA underwent reverse transcription, so expressed TCRB transcripts were sequenced. Only in-frame clones appear in the TCRdb table, and some are missing; sequencing was by immunoSEQ multiplex PCR. The table lists under 400,000 clones, around 12% of them singletons, with approximately 0.015% in the top ten. Germline loops: CDR1 SEHNR, CDR2 FQNEAQ (reference sequence). This CDR3 region has 14 residues. V gave up 4 bases and J gave up 3 bases; unmatched junction bases: 1. V usage is TRBV7-9 and J usage is TRBJ2-5, with 11 bases matching TRBD1. The receptor was derived from a man younger than 30 in good health. The sequenced material came from naive CD4+ T cells from blood. CDR3 sequence (DNA): TGTGCCAGCAGCTCGGGACAGGGGGAAGAGACCCAGTACTTC. Its protein product is CASSSGQGEETQYF. Together with reference TRBV7-9 and TRBJ2-5, the CDR3 gives the full variable domain: DTGVSQNPRHKITKRGQNVTFRCDPISEHNRLYWYRQTLGQGPEFLTYFQNEAQLEKSRLLSDRFSAERPKGSFSTLEIQRTEQGDSAMYLCASSSGQGEETQYFGPGTRLLVL.